The clone carrying this T cell receptor beta chain was seen only once. Its matching antigen is unknown. This entry is derived from a study of shared clonotypes between healthy human individuals. Under the authors' procedure: Filtering of immunoSEQ junctional sequences could not match full-length read filtering. Measured with immunoSEQ multiplex PCR; TCRdb has only the in-frame clones, and not every one. V and J calls and clone size are given by that table; D and trimming were obtained from the DNA. There are about 1 million clones in the sample; roughly 80% occur only once, and 1.2% to 1.5% lies in the top ten. The CDR3 spans 16 residues. V lost 3 bases, J lost 7 bases, and 10 bases stayed unmatched. Study-wide points: Read depth was anticipated to influence clonotype sharing among donors. Clonotype sharing across several donors was observed for around 5.1% of naive CD4 clonotypes. Rarefaction showed that sequencing of sorted subsets was incomplete (despite large depth).

V is TRBV5-3 and J is TRBJ2-5; TRBD2 matches at 12 bases. TRBV5-3 is filed as an ORF, its function uncertain. The sequenced material came from memory CD4+ T cells sorted from blood. Regarding subset: CD45RA-negative fraction. This TCR was sampled from a man aged 18 to 29 in good health. For the CDR3, the DNA is TGTGCCAGAAGCTCCAAAGCCTCTAGCGGGGGGGGGACCCAGTACTTC. Protein product: CARSSKASSGGGTQYF.